One sample yielded the 26 T cell receptor beta chains listed below, sequenced in a study of preoperative IRX-2 immunotherapy in early breast cancer. The sample's treatment: preoperative locoregional IRX-2 cytokine immunotherapy. Profiling relied on immunoSEQ multiplex PCR, and the TCRdb table lists in-frame clones only, not all of them. The top ten hold nearly 6.5% of the sample, which has about 34,000 clones, more than 90% seen once. This material was acquired from a patient treated with IRX-2 immunotherapy. The receptors come from a human donor with breast cancer.

In its sample, this clone was seen once. The rearrangement uses TRBV5-3 and TRBJ1-3; TRBD1 aligns across 7 bases. TRBV5-3 is assigned to the ORF class and has an uncertain function. The J segment lost 2 bases and the V segment lost 2 bases, leaving 10 bases of the junction unmatched. The length of the CDR3 is 17 residues. Here the CDR3 DNA reads TGTGCCAGAAGCTTCCGGGGGGGAGACAGGGCTGGAAACACCATATATTTT. Encoded protein: CARSFRGGDRAGNTIYF.

The chain is built from TRBV5-1 and TRBJ2-2; possibly TRBD2 for D (6 bases). V lost 1 base to trimming and J lost 0 bases, with 7 bases between them. This CDR3 spans 15 amino acids. From germline, CDR1 is SGHRS and CDR2 YFSETQ. The CDR3 DNA follows: TGCGCCAGCAGCTTGACGGGGGCGAACACCGGGGAGCTGTTTTTT. Its protein is CASSLTGANTGELFF. The full variable domain, completed using reference TRBV5-1 and TRBJ2-2, is KAGVTQTPRYLIKTRGQQVTLSCSPISGHRSVSWYQQTPGQGLQFLFEYFSETQRNKGNFPGRFSGRQFSNSRSEMNVSTLELGDSALYLCASSLTGANTGELFFGEGSRLTVL.

V and J are TRBV7-6 and TRBJ1-1, with D unclear. The CDR3 length is 14 residues. V lost 4 bases and J 5 bases, leaving 14 bases between the germline ends. Germline V lookup: CDR1 SGHVS, CDR2 FNYEAQ. The CDR3 bases are TGTGCCAGCAGCTCATTTAGCGGGAGGACTGAAGCTTTCTTT. It codes for CASSSFSGRTEAFF.

This rearrangement joins TRBV4-2 to TRBJ2-5, with 13 bases that match TRBD2. Looked up from germline, CDR1 is LGHNA and CDR2 is YNFKEQ. This CDR3 contains 16 residues. Trimming at V came to 4 bases and at J to 1 base, leaving 3 bases not matched to a gene. CDR3 sequence (DNA): TGTGCCAGCAGCCGGGGACTAGCGGGGCCCCAAGAGACCCAGTACTTC. Protein product: CASSRGLAGPQETQYF.

This sequence joins TRBV13 and TRBJ2-7; D possibly corresponds to TRBD2 (6 bases). V lost 2 bases and J lost 0, with 11 bases in between. CDR3 length: 15 residues. CDR1 is PRHDT, CDR2 FYEKMQ, per germline (reference sequence). CDR3 in amino acids: CASSLLGGSSYEQYF. The CDR3 bases are TGTGCCAGCAGCTTATTGGGGGGTAGCTCCTACGAGCAGTACTTC.

This chain joins TRBV19 and TRBJ2-1; 14 bases align to TRBD2. Per the germline V gene, CDR1 is LNHDA and CDR2 is SQIVND (reference sequence). Trimming took 10 bases from V and 10 from J; bases not matched to a gene: 12. The CDR3 runs to 15 residues. The CDR3 region is CATKLGTSGGLEQFF. The CDR3 region has the DNA TGTGCCACCAAGCTCGGGACTAGCGGGGGACTCGAGCAGTTCTTC.

The V call is TRBV18, the J call TRBJ2-2; tentative D call: TRBD1 (5 bases). In germline, CDR1 is KGHSH, CDR2 LQKENI. V lost 5 bases to trimming and J lost 3 bases, with 7 bases between them. This CDR3 is 13 amino acids long. CDR3 sequence reads: CASSKGDTGELFF. DNA of the CDR3: TGTGCCAGCTCAAAAGGGGACACCGGGGAGCTGTTTTTT. Full variable domain (rest looked up from reference TRBV18 and TRBJ2-2): NAGVMQNPRHLVRRRGQEARLRCSPMKGHSHVYWYRQLPEEGLKFMVYLQKENIIDESGMPKERFSAEFPKEGPSILRIQQVVRGDSAAYFCASSKGDTGELFFGEGSRLTVL.

In this sample, this clone turned up once. The chain couples TRBV7-2 to TRBJ2-7, with 7 bases fitting TRBD2. Germline V gene data show CDR1 as SGHTA and CDR2 as FQGNSA. J was trimmed by 7 bases and V by 2 bases; bases with no gene match: 17. This CDR3 has 17 residues. The CDR3 coding sequence is TGTGCCAGCAGCTTATACCCAGCTAATCGCGGGAGTCGAGAGCAGTACTTC. Encoded protein: CASSLYPANRGSREQYF.

The chain uses TRBV29-1 and TRBJ2-3; 14 nucleotides match TRBD2. The CDR3 has 16 amino acids. CDR1 and CDR2 from the germline V gene are SQVTM and ANQGSEA. Trimming took 8 bases from V and 3 from J; bases not matched to a gene: 10. The CDR3 DNA reads TGCAGCTGTAGTGGGACTAGCGGGGGTACGACAGATACGCAGTATTTT. Protein product: CSCSGTSGGTTDTQYF.

The rearrangement uses TRBV5-1 and TRBJ1-3, with 10 bases matching TRBD1. This CDR3 contains 15 residues. Germline V gene lookup returns CDR1 SGHRS and CDR2 YFSETQ. V shed 4 bases and J 3 bases; nucleotides not matched to a gene: 4. The CDR3 loop is CASSNGQGGGNTIYF. The CDR3 bases are TGCGCCAGCAGCAATGGACAGGGGGGTGGAAACACCATATATTTT. Full variable domain (missing parts from reference TRBV5-1 and TRBJ1-3): KAGVTQTPRYLIKTRGQQVTLSCSPISGHRSVSWYQQTPGQGLQFLFEYFSETQRNKGNFPGRFSGRQFSNSRSEMNVSTLELGDSALYLCASSNGQGGGNTIYFGEGSWLTVV.

The chain has TRBV18 and TRBJ2-7; 7 bases are a match to TRBD1. Germline CDR1 and CDR2: KGHSH and LQKENI. The length of the CDR3 is 13 residues. V lost 4 bases, J lost 1 base, and 1 base stayed unmatched. CDR3 coding DNA: TGTGCCAGCTCACAGGACAGGTCCTACGAGCAGTACTTC. Protein product: CASSQDRSYEQYF.

The rearrangement links TRBV6-1 to TRBJ2-3; D is ambiguous. In germline, CDR1 is MNHNS, CDR2 SASEGT. The CDR3 length is 14 residues. V was pared by 1 base and J by 7 bases, with 12 bases between. The CDR3 coding sequence is TGTGCCAGCAGTGAAGAGGTCGTAACCAATACGCAGTATTTT. Its protein product is CASSEEVVTNTQYF.

The V gene is TRBV27, the J gene TRBJ2-7; 7 bases agree with TRBD1. The ends lost 10 bases at V and 4 bases at J; junction bases unmatched: 13. CDR1 is MNHEY, CDR2 SMNVEV, per germline (reference sequence). This CDR3 has 14 amino acids. In nucleotides, the CDR3 is TGTGCCACCCTCCCTCCTCCCAGGGGGTACGAGCAGTACTTC. Encoded protein: CATLPPPRGYEQYF.

V usage is TRBV29-1 and J usage is TRBJ1-2; TRBD1 aligns across 10 bases. The germline V gene has CDR1 SQVTM and CDR2 ANQGSEA. The CDR3 contains 12 residues. The V and J ends lost 6 bases and 5 bases, in that order; junction bases with no gene match: 3. The CDR3 is CSVGQGGYGYTF. CDR3 sequence (DNA): TGCAGCGTCGGACAGGGGGGATATGGCTACACCTTC.

This chain joins TRBV2 and TRBJ1-6; 7 bases map to TRBD1. The length of the CDR3 is 15 residues. V was pared by 8 bases and J by 7 bases, with 11 bases of the junction left unmatched. The germline V gene has CDR1 SNHLY and CDR2 FYNNEI. In nucleotides, the CDR3 is TGTGCCAGCCTGCAACAGGGACAGAAGAATTCACCCCTCCACTTT. This translates into CASLQQGQKNSPLHF.

This chain links TRBV7-2 with TRBJ2-5; possible D gene TRBD2, 5 bases. Trimming left V 1 base short and J 5 bases short, with 5 bases between. The CDR3 is 12 residues long. From germline, CDR1 is SGHTA and CDR2 FQGNSA. The CDR3 DNA is TGTGCCAGCAGCTTAGGGAGGGAGACCCAGTACTTC. Amino acid sequence: CASSLGRETQYF.

The chain is built from TRBV9 and TRBJ1-1; D remains unclear. The CDR3 covers 13 residues. The ends were cut back, 0 bases at V and 3 bases at J, with 6 bases in the middle. The germline gives CDR1 SGDLS, CDR2 YYNGEE. The chain's CDR3 is CASSVGEYTEAFF. CDR3 coding DNA: TGTGCCAGCAGCGTAGGTGAGTACACTGAAGCTTTCTTT.

The chain carries TRBV6-5 and TRBJ2-5; D not resolved. The germline V gene encodes CDR1 MNHEY and CDR2 SVGAGI. Trimming took off 6 bases at V and 2 bases at J, with 4 bases between the two ends. The CDR3 is 11 amino acids. CDR3 protein: CASRLQETQYF. CDR3 DNA: TGTGCCAGCAGACTGCAAGAGACCCAGTACTTC.

The genes are TRBV5-4 and TRBJ2-5, with a tentative D call TRBD2 (5 bases). CDR3 length: 13 residues. V dropped 6 bases and J dropped 5 bases, with 14 bases sitting between them. The germline V gene encodes CDR1 SGHNT and CDR2 YYREEE (reference sequence). DNA for the CDR3: TGTGCCAGCAATCAGGTTTCGGGGGAGACCCAGTACTTC. Protein product: CASNQVSGETQYF.

The V call is TRBV29-1, the J call TRBJ1-2, with TRBD1 identical over 10 bases. The CDR3 covers 13 residues. Germline V gives CDR1 SQVTM, CDR2 ANQGSEA. Trimming cost V 7 bases and J 7 bases; bases outside gene matches: 9. CDR3 in amino acids: CSAAGQGIFGYTF. CDR3 nucleotides: TGCAGCGCAGCGGGACAGGGGATATTTGGCTACACCTTC.

V gene TRBV27 combines with J gene TRBJ2-1; 8 positions agree with TRBD1. The ends lost 6 bases at V and 7 bases at J; junction bases unmatched: 5. CDR3 length: 13 residues. Germline V gene lookup returns CDR1 MNHEY and CDR2 SMNVEV (reference sequence). The CDR3: CASRRQGWNEQFF. For the CDR3, the DNA is TGTGCCAGCAGGAGACAGGGGTGGAATGAGCAGTTCTTC.

The J gene is TRBJ1-3, the V gene TRBV6-5; TRBD1 might be the D (6 bases). The CDR3 length is 14 residues. The germline gives CDR1 MNHEY, CDR2 SVGAGI. Trimming removed 0 bases from V and 4 bases from J, with 7 bases in between. The CDR3 spells CASSYSTGGNTIYF. DNA of the CDR3: TGTGCCAGCAGTTACTCGACAGGAGGAAACACCATATATTTT.

The chain is built from TRBV25-1 and TRBJ2-3; TRBD2 agrees at 7 bases. V dropped 7 bases and J dropped 4; count of bases not matched to a gene: 8. Per germline, CDR1 MGHDK and CDR2 SYGVNS. This CDR3 is 14 amino acids long. In DNA, the CDR3 is TGTGCCAGCATGACTAGCTCGGGGGCAGATACGCAGTATTTT. As protein: CASMTSSGADTQYF. Looking up the rest from reference TRBV25-1 and TRBJ2-3 gives the full variable domain: EADIYQTPRYLVIGTGKKITLECSQTMGHDKMYWYQQDPGMELHLIHYSYGVNSTEKGDLSSESTVSRIRTEHFPLTLESARPSHTSQYLCASMTSSGADTQYFGPGTRLTVL.

The chain joins TRBV2 to TRBJ2-7; perhaps TRBD1 as D (6 bases). The CDR3 totals 12 residues. V lost 4 bases, J lost 2 bases, and 6 bases lay in between. From germline, CDR1 is SNHLY and CDR2 FYNNEI. The CDR3, as DNA: TGTGCCAGCAGTGGGACAGCCTACGAGCAGTACTTC. Translation: CASSGTAYEQYF. Full variable domain (missing parts from reference TRBV2 and TRBJ2-7): EPEVTQTPSHQVTQMGQEVILRCVPISNHLYFYWYRQILGQKVEFLVSFYNNEISEKSEIFDDQFSVERPDGSNFTLKIRSTKLEDSAMYFCASSGTAYEQYFGPGTRLTVT.

The chain employs TRBV7-2 and TRBJ2-7; D is undetermined. Germline V gene sequence: CDR1 SGHTA, CDR2 FQGNSA. CDR3 length equals 16 residues. Trimming left V 2 bases short and J 2 bases short, with 16 bases between. CDR3 in DNA: TGTGCCAGCAGCTTAACCCCGGCCAGTATTCCCTACGAGCAGTACTTC. Translated, it gives CASSLTPASIPYEQYF.

The chain carries TRBV27 and TRBJ1-5; no firm D call. Germline lookup yields CDR1 MNHEY and CDR2 SMNVEV (reference sequence). The V end was cut by 10 bases, the J end by 0 bases, with 13 bases between. The length of the CDR3 is 14 residues. The CDR3 protein is CATLPPYSNQPQHF. For the CDR3, the DNA is TGTGCCACCCTACCGCCTTATAGCAATCAGCCCCAGCATTTT.